One sample yielded the 17 T cell receptor beta chains listed below, sequenced in a study of T cell clonotyping in hematopoietic cell transplantation. Method: immunoSEQ multiplex PCR; TCRdb's copy keeps in-frame clones and lacks some. The table includes about 45,000 clones, roughly 80% detected once. The time point denotes: recipient sample about 28 days before transplant, after cytoreduction. Here the sequenced sample was peripheral blood mononuclear cells, taken before stem cell transplant. Source of these receptors: a man aged 55 to 69 with myelodysplastic syndrome. Some clones in this sample may be carry-over from other donors' samples.

The chain joins TRBV6-4 to TRBJ1-1; possible D gene TRBD1, 5 bases. This CDR3 spans 17 amino acids. Per the germline V gene, CDR1 is MRHNA and CDR2 is SNTAGT. Trimming cost V 3 bases and J 1 base, with 18 bases left between them. The chain's CDR3 is CASSDTYFGGENTEAFF. In DNA form, the CDR3 reads TGTGCCAGCAGTGATACCTACTTCGGGGGTGAGAACACTGAAGCTTTCTTT.

The chain has TRBV28 and TRBJ1-4; maybe TRBD1 (5 bases). The germline V gene has CDR1 MDHEN and CDR2 SYDVKM. The CDR3 covers 14 residues. Trimming stripped 2 bases from V and 6 bases from J, with 10 bases between. The CDR3 nucleotides read TGTGCCAGCAGTTTACAGGGCCCGGATGAAAAACTGTTTTTT. Encoded protein: CASSLQGPDEKLFF.

This chain joins TRBV5-8 and TRBJ1-2; D may be TRBD1 (5 bases). The ends were cut back, 0 bases at V and 2 bases at J, with 5 bases in the middle. Germline-derived CDR1 and CDR2 are SGHTS and YDEGEE. CDR3 length: 13 residues. CDR3 amino acids: CASSLDRNYGYTF. DNA for the CDR3: TGTGCCAGCAGCTTGGACAGGAACTATGGCTACACCTTC.

CDR3 bases: TGCGCCAGCAGCCAAGGGACAGGGCAGTATGGCTACACCTTC. It yields the protein CASSQGTGQYGYTF. This chain links TRBV4-3 with TRBJ1-2; 8 positions match TRBD1. This CDR3 spans 14 amino acids. Trimming took 1 base from V and 5 from J; bases not matched to a gene: 3. Germline assignment: CDR1 LGHNA and CDR2 YSLEER.

The genes are TRBV7-2 and TRBJ2-2, with D perhaps matching TRBD1 or TRBD2 (5 bases each). Between the trimmed V and J ends, which lost 0 bases and 8 bases, there was a span of 10 bases. CDR1 and CDR2 from the germline V gene are SGHTA and FQGNSA. The CDR3 loop spans 14 amino acids. As DNA, the CDR3 is TGTGCCAGCAGCTTAGCTACGGGGCTGGGGGAGCTGTTTTTT. This sequence encodes CASSLATGLGELFF. The variable domain in full, with the rest retrieved from reference TRBV7-2 and TRBJ2-2, is GAGVSQSPSNKVTEKGKDVELRCDPISGHTALYWYRQSLGQGLEFLIYFQGNSAPDKSGLPSDRFSAERTGGSVSTLTIQRTQQEDSAVYLCASSLATGLGELFFGEGSRLTVL.

The chain employs TRBV9 and TRBJ2-2; no reliable D call. CDR1 is SGDLS and CDR2 is YYNGEE in the germline V gene. Trimming took 0 bases from V and 5 from J, leaving 14 bases between them. The CDR3 consists of 16 residues. This CDR3 reads CASSVAGSGGTGELFF. Here the CDR3 DNA reads TGTGCCAGCAGCGTAGCTGGGTCAGGCGGTACCGGGGAGCTGTTTTTT.

The chain employs TRBV2 and TRBJ1-6, with a tentative D call TRBD1 (5 bases). This CDR3 comprises 14 residues. The germline V gene encodes CDR1 SNHLY and CDR2 FYNNEI. V shed 6 bases and J shed 10 bases, with 16 bases lying between them. CDR3 DNA sequence: TGTGCCAGCAGGATAGGGGTGATCGGGTCACCCCTCCACTTT. Translating it yields CASRIGVIGSPLHF.

The chain recombines TRBV15 with TRBJ2-7, with 7 nucleotides matching TRBD2. The CDR3 contains 14 residues. Germline assignment: CDR1 LNHNV and CDR2 YYDKDF (reference sequence). J gave up 3 bases and V 5 bases, and 7 bases lay outside the gene matches. CDR3 region: CATSYRGVSYEQYF. DNA for the CDR3: TGTGCCACCAGCTACCGGGGGGTTAGCTACGAGCAGTACTTC.

The chain links TRBV6-6 to TRBJ2-7; D could derive from TRBD1 or TRBD2 (5 bases each). The V gene's germline CDR1 is MNHNY and CDR2 SVGAGI (reference sequence). CDR3 length: 16 residues. Trimming shortened V by 2 bases and J by 0 bases, and 14 bases separated the two germline ends. The CDR3 loop is CASSYPARGASYEQYF. The CDR3 region has the DNA TGTGCCAGCAGTTACCCTGCTCGAGGGGCCTCCTACGAGCAGTACTTC.

V gene TRBV27 combines with J gene TRBJ1-1; unclear D gene. This CDR3 is built from 14 residues. V lost 6 bases and J lost 2, with 13 bases in between. CDR1 and CDR2 (germline): MNHEY, SMNVEV (reference sequence). The CDR3 sequence is CASRSVEGNTEAFF. CDR3 nucleotide sequence: TGTGCCAGCAGATCCGTGGAGGGAAACACTGAAGCTTTCTTT.

The rearrangement joins TRBV19 to TRBJ1-5, with TRBD1 as a possible D gene (5 bases). CDR3 length equals 15 residues. V shed 1 base and J shed 2 bases, with 9 bases lying between them. Per the germline V gene, CDR1 is LNHDA and CDR2 is SQIVND (reference sequence). CDR3 in amino acids: CASSIVREGNQPQHF. The CDR3 coding sequence is TGTGCCAGTAGTATAGTCAGGGAGGGCAATCAGCCCCAGCATTTT.

This clone has just a few counts. The chain uses TRBV7-8 and TRBJ1-6, with D perhaps TRBD1 (6 bases). Trimming shortened V by 4 bases and J by 0 bases, and 10 bases separated the two germline ends. The CDR3 is made up of 16 amino acids. From germline, CDR1 is SGHVS and CDR2 FQNEAQ. CDR3 sequence reads: CASSSQGSSYNSPLHF. CDR3 nucleotide sequence: TGTGCCAGCAGCTCACAGGGTTCCTCCTATAATTCACCCCTCCACTTT. The full variable domain, with the rest looked up from reference TRBV7-8 and TRBJ1-6, is GAGVSQSPRYKVAKRGQDVALRCDPISGHVSLFWYQQALGQGPEFLTYFQNEAQLDKSGLPSDRFFAERPEGSVSTLKIQRTQQEDSAVYLCASSSQGSSYNSPLHFGNGTRLTVT.

The rearrangement uses TRBV29-1 and TRBJ1-1, with 7 bases aligning to TRBD1. The CDR3 is 14 amino acids. With V trimmed by 4 bases and J by 4 bases, 9 bases remained unmatched. Germline assignment: CDR1 SQVTM and CDR2 ANQGSEA. The CDR3 bases are TGCAGCGTTGCGCAACAGGGGCGGTCCACTGAAGCTTTCTTT. Translation: CSVAQQGRSTEAFF. Combining the CDR3 with reference TRBV29-1 and TRBJ1-1 gives the whole variable domain SAVISQKPSRDICQRGTSLTIQCQVDSQVTMMFWYRQQPGQSLTLIATANQGSEATYESGFVIDKFPISRPNLTFSTLTVSNMSPEDSSIYLCSVAQQGRSTEAFFGQGTRLTVV.

The chain recombines TRBV7-8 with TRBJ2-5; D could derive from TRBD1 or TRBD2 (5 bases each). Germline V lookup: CDR1 SGHVS, CDR2 FQNEAQ. The CDR3 covers 14 residues. Trimming took 5 bases from V and 5 from J, leaving 15 bases between them. CDR3 DNA: TGTGCCAGCAGCCGGGGCGGCCGTCGCGAGACCCAGTACTTC. It codes for CASSRGGRRETQYF.

This chain uses TRBV4-2 with TRBJ2-1, with 10 bases matching TRBD2. Looked up from germline, CDR1 is LGHNA and CDR2 is YNFKEQ. The CDR3 has 15 residues. V trimming: 4 bases; J trimming: 5 bases; junction bases outside the gene matches: 5. CDR3: CASSRLAGADNEQFF. Written as DNA, the CDR3 is TGTGCCAGCAGCCGCCTAGCGGGGGCCGACAATGAGCAGTTCTTC.

This clone was counted a single time. This CDR3 is CASSKEGVSRSSSYEQYF. The CDR3 region has the DNA TGTGCCAGCAGCAAAGAAGGAGTGAGCCGGTCAAGCTCCTACGAGCAGTACTTC. The genes are TRBV21-1 and TRBJ2-7; no check of the table's D call, TRBD2, against the DNA was made. TRBV21-1 is reported as a pseudogene. The length of the CDR3 is 18 residues.

The chain uses TRBV28 and TRBJ2-7; the D gene is possibly TRBD2 (6 bases). V lost 2 bases, J lost 3 bases, and 17 bases lay in between. The CDR3 has 16 residues. Germline V gene data show CDR1 as MDHEN and CDR2 as SYDVKM. DNA of the CDR3: TGTGCCAGCAGTTTAGGCGGAGGAGGGACCCTCTACGAGCAGTACTTC. Protein product: CASSLGGGGTLYEQYF.